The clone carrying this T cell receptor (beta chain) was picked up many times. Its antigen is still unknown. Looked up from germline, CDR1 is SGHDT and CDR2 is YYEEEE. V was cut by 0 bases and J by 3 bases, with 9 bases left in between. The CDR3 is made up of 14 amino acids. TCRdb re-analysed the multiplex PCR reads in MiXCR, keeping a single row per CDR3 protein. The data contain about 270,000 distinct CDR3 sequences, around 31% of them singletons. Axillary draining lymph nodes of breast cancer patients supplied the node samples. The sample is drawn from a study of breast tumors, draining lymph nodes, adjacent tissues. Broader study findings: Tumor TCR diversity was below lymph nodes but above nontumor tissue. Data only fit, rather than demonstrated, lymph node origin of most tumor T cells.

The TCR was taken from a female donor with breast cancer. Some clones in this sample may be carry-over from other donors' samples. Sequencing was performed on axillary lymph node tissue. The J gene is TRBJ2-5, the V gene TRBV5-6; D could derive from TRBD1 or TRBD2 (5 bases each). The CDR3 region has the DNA TGTGCCAGCAGCTTGGGACTACAGGAAGAGACCCAGTACTTC. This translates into CASSLGLQEETQYF.